Shown below are 17 T cell receptor beta chains from a single sample sequenced in a study of lymphopenia after photon versus proton radiotherapy. TCRdb keeps only in-frame clones here, not all; method: immunoSEQ multiplex PCR. Here the sample spans more than 80,000 clones, about 83% being singletons. The sample was peripheral blood, taken from a patient treated with proton-based radiotherapy. The source is a man in his fifties or sixties with pancreatic cancer.

The chain's CDR3 is CSGAEGEKLFF. CDR3 coding DNA: TGCAGTGGCGCGGAGGGTGAAAAACTGTTTTTT. This chain joins TRBV20-1 and TRBJ1-4, with D hard to call. CDR3 length: 11 amino acids. The germline V and J ends were trimmed by 7 bases and 7 bases, with 10 bases remaining between them. Germline-derived CDR1 and CDR2 are DFQATT and SNEGSKA (reference sequence).

This clone was recorded a few times. The chain carries TRBV18 and TRBJ2-5, with a possible D match to TRBD2 (5 bases). V lost 4 bases to trimming and J lost 2 bases, with 11 bases between them. The CDR3 extends over 14 amino acids. Germline CDR1 KGHSH, CDR2 LQKENI. The CDR3 DNA reads as TGTGCCAGCTCACTCGGGATTCAACAAGAGACCCAGTACTTC. The encoded protein is CASSLGIQQETQYF.

The rearrangement links TRBV5-1 to TRBJ2-5; D not certain. CDR1 and CDR2 from the germline V gene are SGHRS and YFSETQ. V lost 3 bases, J lost 2 bases, and 5 bases lay in between. This CDR3 comprises 12 residues. CDR3 coding DNA: TGCGCCAGCAGCTCTAATCAAGAGACCCAGTACTTC. It encodes CASSSNQETQYF.

This clone has just a few counts. DNA for the CDR3: TGTGCCACCAGCCTGGGGGGCACTAATGAAAAACTGTTTTTT. It encodes CATSLGGTNEKLFF. The V and J genes are TRBV15 and TRBJ1-4; D might be TRBD1 (6 bases). V was clipped by 5 bases and J by 2 bases, with 9 bases between them. CDR1 LNHNV and CDR2 YYDKDF come from the germline V gene (reference sequence). The CDR3 has 14 amino acids.

CDR3 DNA: TGTGCCAGTAGTCCCCACGGCTTTAATGAAAAACTGTTTTTT. This gives the protein CASSPHGFNEKLFF. The chain uses TRBV19 and TRBJ1-4, with no clear D. The germline CDR1 and CDR2 sequences are LNHDA and SQIVND (reference sequence). This CDR3 has 14 residues. The ends were cut back, 5 bases at V and 4 bases at J, with 11 bases in the middle.

The chain uses TRBV5-1 and TRBJ1-4; 7 positions agree with TRBD1. CDR1 is SGHRS and CDR2 is YFSETQ in the germline V gene. The CDR3 runs 14 residues. V lost 1 base and J lost 6; bases outside the gene matches: 3. The CDR3, as DNA: TGCGCCAGCAGCTTGAGTGGGACAGATGAAAAACTGTTTTTT. It is translated as CASSLSGTDEKLFF.

This clone was recorded only once. The genes are TRBV28 and TRBJ1-5; no reliable D call. CDR3 length equals 15 residues. Trimming pared 2 bases from V and 7 bases from J, leaving 15 bases between. Germline values: CDR1 MDHEN, CDR2 SYDVKM. The CDR3 here is CASSLPPTVGQPQHF. DNA for the CDR3: TGTGCCAGCAGTTTACCCCCCACTGTGGGCCAGCCCCAGCATTTT. Using reference TRBV28 and TRBJ1-5 for the parts outside the CDR3, the full variable domain is DVKVTQSSRYLVKRTGEKVFLECVQDMDHENMFWYRQDPGLGLRLIYFSYDVKMKEKGDIPEGYSVSREKKERFSLILESASTNQTSMYLCASSLPPTVGQPQHFGDGTRLSIL.

This clone was detected a few times. The rearrangement uses TRBV5-4 and TRBJ2-7, with D maybe TRBD1 (6 bases). This CDR3 has 13 residues. V was shortened by 3 bases and J by 4 bases, with 11 bases between the two germline ends. From germline, CDR1 is SGHNT and CDR2 YYREEE (reference sequence). The CDR3 sequence is CASSSSQGYEQYF. The CDR3 coding sequence is TGTGCCAGCAGCTCATCCCAGGGGTACGAGCAGTACTTC.

The CDR3: CASSGGIGVQETQYF. CDR3 in DNA: TGTGCCAGCAGTGGGGGGATTGGGGTTCAAGAGACCCAGTACTTC. The chain has TRBV6-5 and TRBJ2-5, with a possible D match to TRBD2 (6 bases). This CDR3 is 15 amino acids long. V lost 5 bases and J 2 bases, leaving 15 bases between the germline ends. Germline lookup yields CDR1 MNHEY and CDR2 SVGAGI.

The CDR3 DNA follows: TGCGCCAGCAGCTTGGCTGGCAGGGGTGGAGTGAACACTGAAGCTTTCTTT. Encoded protein: CASSLAGRGGVNTEAFF. V usage is TRBV5-1 and J usage is TRBJ1-1; perhaps TRBD1 as D (6 bases). The CDR3 covers 17 residues. V gave up 0 bases and J gave up 0 bases, with 15 bases separating them. CDR1 is SGHRS, CDR2 YFSETQ, per germline.

The rearrangement uses TRBV7-2 and TRBJ2-1, with D possibly matching TRBD2 (5 bases). The CDR3 is 15 amino acids. Deletions cut 3 bases from V and 3 bases from J, with 12 bases between. Germline-derived CDR1 and CDR2 are SGHTA and FQGNSA. CDR3 DNA sequence: TGTGCCAGCAGCTTCGGGGTAGTAGGCTACAATGAGCAGTTCTTC. It specifies CASSFGVVGYNEQFF.

The chain is built from TRBV12-5 and TRBJ1-5, with 7 bases identical to TRBD1. This CDR3 has 13 amino acids. Trimming at V came to 9 bases and at J to 2 bases, leaving 4 bases not matched to a gene. The V gene's germline CDR1 is LGHNT and CDR2 FRNRAP. CDR3 nucleotides: TGTGCTAGATTTACAGGGGGCAATCAGCCCCAGCATTTT. It is translated as CARFTGGNQPQHF.

This clone appeared a few times. V is TRBV2 and J is TRBJ1-3; D is unclear. V was clipped by 7 bases and J by 1 base, with 11 bases between them. In germline, CDR1 is SNHLY, CDR2 FYNNEI. The CDR3 runs to 14 residues. The CDR3 coding sequence is TGTGCCAGCATGCCTAGGGTATCTGGAAACACCATATATTTT. Protein sequence: CASMPRVSGNTIYF. The variable domain in full, completed from reference TRBV2 and TRBJ1-3, reads EPEVTQTPSHQVTQMGQEVILRCVPISNHLYFYWYRQILGQKVEFLVSFYNNEISEKSEIFDDQFSVERPDGSNFTLKIRSTKLEDSAMYFCASMPRVSGNTIYFGEGSWLTVV.

The J gene is TRBJ2-7, the V gene TRBV11-2; 12 bases align to TRBD2. V lost 4 bases, J lost 4 bases, and 5 bases stayed unmatched. Germline V gene data show CDR1 as SGHAT and CDR2 as FQNNGV. The CDR3 length is 15 residues. CDR3 coding DNA: TGTGCCAGCAGCTCCCGACTAGCGGGAGCTTACGAGCAGTACTTC. Amino acids: CASSSRLAGAYEQYF.

V usage is TRBV6-4 and J usage is TRBJ2-2; D gene uncertain. Per germline, CDR1 MRHNA and CDR2 SNTAGT. The CDR3 extends over 16 amino acids. The V end was cut by 6 bases, the J end by 4 bases, with 18 bases between. CDR3 coding DNA: TGTGCCAGCAGGGGAACCCCGGGCGATAGCACCGGGGAGCTGTTTTTT. Translated, it gives CASRGTPGDSTGELFF.

The V call is TRBV9, the J call TRBJ1-1; 7 bases are shared with TRBD1. Per germline, CDR1 SGDLS and CDR2 YYNGEE. V was clipped by 0 bases and J by 4 bases; unmatched bases: 9. The CDR3 sequence is 16 residues long. CDR3 loop: CASSVGQQGLGTEAFF. CDR3 in DNA: TGTGCCAGCAGCGTAGGACAACAGGGGTTGGGCACTGAAGCTTTCTTT.

This clone occurred a few times. Within the sample, other DNA sequences also encode this same CDR3. This chain connects TRBV19 to TRBJ1-3, with unresolved D. In germline, CDR1 is LNHDA, CDR2 SQIVND (reference sequence). The CDR3 is 12 amino acids. Trimming took 6 bases from V and 3 from J, leaving 6 bases between them. The CDR3, as DNA: TGTGCCAGTAGGACTGATGGAAACACCATATATTTT. Its translation: CASRTDGNTIYF.